Listed below are T cell receptor beta chains from one sample, sequenced in a study of blood T cell repertoires in COVID-19. Libraries were prepared by immunoSEQ multiplex PCR; TCRdb keeps only in-frame clonotypes and omits some of them. The sample lists 150,000 to 200,000 clones, roughly 84% seen once, with roughly 1.1% in the top ten. Sequencing used peripheral blood. The receptor set was obtained from a man in his 60s who had recovered from COVID-19. Both conserved end residues are part of each CDR3. D genes are given only for firm matches. Clone size is stated in some rows and not others, as once, few, many or a class when expanded.

>TRBJ1-5|TRBV6-6|-|14|-
TGTGCCAGCTCGGACAGATATAGCAATCAGCCCCAGCATTTT
CASSDRYSNQPQHF
>TRBJ1-4|TRBV10-2|-|13|TRBD1
TGCGCCAGCAGCCGGGACAGGGCTGAAAAACTGTTTTTT
CASSRDRAEKLFF
>TRBJ2-7|TRBV6-5|-|14|-
TGTGCCAGCAACAACGAGGACTACCCCTACGAGCAGTACTTC
CASNNEDYPYEQYF
>TRBJ2-7|TRBV2|-|15|TRBD2
TGTGCCAGCAGTCCTATGGCTAGCGGGGGCTACGAGCAGTACTTC
CASSPMASGGYEQYF
>TRBJ2-7|TRBV6-5|-|16|TRBD1
TGTGCCAGCAGTTACTTGACGGGACAGGGCACCTACGAGCAGTACTTC
CASSYLTGQGTYEQYF
>TRBJ2-7|TRBV12-3/TRBV12-4|-|13|TRBD1
TGTGCCAGCAGTTTAATTGACAGGGGCGAGCAGTACTTC
CASSLIDRGEQYF
>TRBJ1-3|TRBV5-1|-|15|-
TGCGCCAGCAGCTTGGTTGGGGCATCTGGAAACACCATATATTTT
CASSLVGASGNTIYF
>TRBJ1-3|TRBV2|-|12|TRBD1
TGTGCCAGCGGCGACAGGGGTGACACCATATATTTT
CASGDRGDTIYF
>TRBJ1-3|TRBV2|-|15|-
TGTGCCAGCAGTGTTCAGGGCCAAACTGGAAACACCATATATTTT
CASSVQGQTGNTIYF
>TRBJ1-5|TRBV7-2|-|17|TRBD1
TGTGCCAGCAGCTCCCTCCGTCAGGGGGCGATCAATCAGCCCCAGCATTTT
CASSSLRQGAINQPQHF
>TRBJ2-4|TRBV19|-|14|TRBD2
TGTGCCAGTAGTCTAGCGGGGGGTAAAAACATTCAGTACTTC
CASSLAGGKNIQYF
>TRBJ1-1|TRBV18|-|14|-
TGTGCCAGCTCCGAAAGGGGGATGAACACTGAAGCTTTCTTT
CASSERGMNTEAFF
>TRBJ2-5|TRBV7-3|-|14|TRBD2
TGTGCCAGCAGCTTAGCGGGGGGGAGAGAGACCCAGTACTTC
CASSLAGGRETQYF
>TRBJ2-5|TRBV5-1|-|17|TRBD1
TGCGCCAGCAGCTTGGCAGGGACAGGGACGGTACGAGAGACCCAGTACTTC
CASSLAGTGTVRETQYF
>TRBJ1-2|TRBV5-1|-|13|TRBD1
TGCGCCAGCAGCCCGGGACAGGGCGGTGGCTACACCTTC
CASSPGQGGGYTF
>TRBJ1-1|TRBV9|once|15|-
TGTGCCAGCAGCCCACCGGAACAGGGGAACACTGAAGCTTTCTTT
CASSPPEQGNTEAFF
>TRBJ2-2|TRBV28|-|14|-
TGTGCCAGCATCATACAGGGAAAGACCGGGGAGCTGTTTTTT
CASIIQGKTGELFF
>TRBJ1-5|TRBV7-9|-|14|-
TGTGCCAGCAGCTTATCGCCCCCGGGGCAGCCCCAGCATTTT
CASSLSPPGQPQHF
>TRBJ1-2|TRBV6-1|-|14|-
TGTGCCAGCACCCTCCTCCAGGGTATTTATGGCTACACCTTC
CASTLLQGIYGYTF
>TRBJ1-3|TRBV21-1|-|17|-
TGTGCCAGCAGCAATGGACAGGGAGGTACGTACGGAAACACCATATATTTT
CASSNGQGGTYGNTIYF